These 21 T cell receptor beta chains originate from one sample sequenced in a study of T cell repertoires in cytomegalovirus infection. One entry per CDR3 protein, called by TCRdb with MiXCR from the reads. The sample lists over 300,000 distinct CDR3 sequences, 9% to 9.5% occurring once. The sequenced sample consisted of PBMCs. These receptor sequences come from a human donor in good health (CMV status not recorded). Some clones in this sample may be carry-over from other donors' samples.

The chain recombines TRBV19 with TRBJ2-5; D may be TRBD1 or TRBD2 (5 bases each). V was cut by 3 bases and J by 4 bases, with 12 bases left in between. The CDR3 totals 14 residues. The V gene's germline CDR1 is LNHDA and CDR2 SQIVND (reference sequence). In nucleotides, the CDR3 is TGTGCCAGTAGTATGGCGAGGGGTACAGAGACCCAGTACTTC. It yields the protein CASSMARGTETQYF.

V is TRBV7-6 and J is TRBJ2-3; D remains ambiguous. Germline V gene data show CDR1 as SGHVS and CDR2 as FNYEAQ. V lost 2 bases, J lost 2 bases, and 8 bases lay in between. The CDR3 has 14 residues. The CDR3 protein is CASSLMQSTDTQYF. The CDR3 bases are TGTGCCAGCAGCTTAATGCAATCCACAGATACGCAGTATTTT.

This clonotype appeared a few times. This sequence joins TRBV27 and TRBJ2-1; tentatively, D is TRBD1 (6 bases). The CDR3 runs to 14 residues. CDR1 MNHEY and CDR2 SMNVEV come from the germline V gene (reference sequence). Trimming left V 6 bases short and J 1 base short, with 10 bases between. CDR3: CASSGQRSYNEQFF. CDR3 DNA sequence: TGTGCCAGCAGCGGACAGAGGTCCTACAATGAGCAGTTCTTC.

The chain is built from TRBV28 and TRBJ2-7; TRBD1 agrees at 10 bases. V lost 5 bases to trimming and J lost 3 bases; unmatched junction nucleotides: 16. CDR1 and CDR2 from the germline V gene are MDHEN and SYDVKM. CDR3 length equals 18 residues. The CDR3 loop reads CASSPRQGAPSLNYEQYF. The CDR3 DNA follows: TGTGCCAGCAGTCCCAGACAGGGGGCGCCGTCTTTAAACTACGAGCAGTACTTC.

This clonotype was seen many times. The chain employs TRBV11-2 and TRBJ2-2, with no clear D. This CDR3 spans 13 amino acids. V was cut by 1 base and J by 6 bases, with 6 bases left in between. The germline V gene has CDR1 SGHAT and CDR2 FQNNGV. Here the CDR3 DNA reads TGTGCCAGCAGCTTAGTATTACCCGGGGAGCTGTTTTTT. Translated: CASSLVLPGELFF. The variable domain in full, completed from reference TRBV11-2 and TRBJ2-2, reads EAGVAQSPRYKIIEKRQSVAFWCNPISGHATLYWYQQILGQGPKLLIQFQNNGVVDDSQLPKDRFSAERLKGVDSTLKIQPAKLEDSAVYLCASSLVLPGELFFGEGSRLTVL.

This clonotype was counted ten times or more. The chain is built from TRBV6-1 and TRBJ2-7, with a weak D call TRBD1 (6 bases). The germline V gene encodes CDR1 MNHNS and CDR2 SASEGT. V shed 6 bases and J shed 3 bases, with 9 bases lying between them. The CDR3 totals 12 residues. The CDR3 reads CASRSTGYEQYF. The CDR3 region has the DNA TGTGCCAGCAGGTCGACAGGCTACGAGCAGTACTTC.

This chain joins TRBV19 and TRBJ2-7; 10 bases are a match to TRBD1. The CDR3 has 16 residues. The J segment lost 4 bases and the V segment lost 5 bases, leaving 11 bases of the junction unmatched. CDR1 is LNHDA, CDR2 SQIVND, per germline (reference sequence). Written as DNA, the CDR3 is TGTGCCAGTAGTGCCTTCCGGGACAGGGGTTTTTACGAGCAGTACTTC. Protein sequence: CASSAFRDRGFYEQYF.

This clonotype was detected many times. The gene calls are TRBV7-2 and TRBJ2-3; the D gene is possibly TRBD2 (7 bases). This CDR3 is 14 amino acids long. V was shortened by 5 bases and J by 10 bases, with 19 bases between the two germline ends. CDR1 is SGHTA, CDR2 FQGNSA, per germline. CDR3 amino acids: CASSREVRGAPQYF. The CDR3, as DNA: TGTGCCAGCAGCCGGGAGGTTAGGGGGGCCCCGCAGTATTTT.

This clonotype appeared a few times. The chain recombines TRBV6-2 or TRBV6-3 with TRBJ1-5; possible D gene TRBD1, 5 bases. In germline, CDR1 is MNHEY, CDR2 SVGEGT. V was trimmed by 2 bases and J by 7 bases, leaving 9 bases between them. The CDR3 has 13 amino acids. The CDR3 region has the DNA TGTGCCAGCAGTTACAACGGGGGGCAGCCCCAGCATTTT. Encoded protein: CASSYNGGQPQHF.

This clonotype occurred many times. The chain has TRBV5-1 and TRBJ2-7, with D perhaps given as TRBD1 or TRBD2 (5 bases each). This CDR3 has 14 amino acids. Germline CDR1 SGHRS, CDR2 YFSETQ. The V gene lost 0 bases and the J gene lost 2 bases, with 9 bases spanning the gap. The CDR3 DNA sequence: TGCGCCAGCAGCTTGGAGGGGACGCCCTACGAGCAGTACTTC. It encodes CASSLEGTPYEQYF.

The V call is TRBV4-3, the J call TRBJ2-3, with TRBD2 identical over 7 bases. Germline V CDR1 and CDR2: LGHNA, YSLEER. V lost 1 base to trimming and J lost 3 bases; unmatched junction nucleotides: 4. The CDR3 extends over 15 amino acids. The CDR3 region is CASSQGASGTDTQYF. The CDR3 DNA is TGCGCCAGCAGCCAAGGAGCTAGCGGAACAGATACGCAGTATTTT.

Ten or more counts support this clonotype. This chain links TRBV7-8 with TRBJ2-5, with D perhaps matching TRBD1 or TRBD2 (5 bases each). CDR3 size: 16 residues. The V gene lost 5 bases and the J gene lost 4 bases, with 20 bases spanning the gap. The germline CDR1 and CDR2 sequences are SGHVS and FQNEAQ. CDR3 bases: TGTGCCAGCAGCCTCGGGGCCCGCTCCCCCGGAGAGACCCAGTACTTC. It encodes CASSLGARSPGETQYF.

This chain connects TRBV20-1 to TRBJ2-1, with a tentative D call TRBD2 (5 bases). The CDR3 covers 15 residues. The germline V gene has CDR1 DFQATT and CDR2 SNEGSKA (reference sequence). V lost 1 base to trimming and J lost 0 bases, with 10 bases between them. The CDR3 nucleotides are TGCAGTGCTAGAGCCCTAGCATTCTCCTACAATGAGCAGTTCTTC. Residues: CSARALAFSYNEQFF.

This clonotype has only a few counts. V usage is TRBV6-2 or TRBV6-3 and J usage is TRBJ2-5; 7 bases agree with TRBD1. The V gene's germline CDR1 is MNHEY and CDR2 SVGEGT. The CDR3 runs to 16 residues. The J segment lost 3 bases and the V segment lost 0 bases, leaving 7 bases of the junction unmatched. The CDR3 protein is CASSYSQTGPEETQYF. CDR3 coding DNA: TGTGCCAGCAGTTACTCGCAGACAGGGCCTGAAGAGACCCAGTACTTC.

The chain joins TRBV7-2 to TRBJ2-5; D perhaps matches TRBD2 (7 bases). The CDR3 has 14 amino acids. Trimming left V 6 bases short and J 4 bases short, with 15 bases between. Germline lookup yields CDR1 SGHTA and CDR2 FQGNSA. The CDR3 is CASRLPGGPETQYF. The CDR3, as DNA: TGTGCCAGCAGACTCCCCGGGGGGCCAGAGACCCAGTACTTC. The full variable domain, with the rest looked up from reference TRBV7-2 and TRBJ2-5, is GAGVSQSPSNKVTEKGKDVELRCDPISGHTALYWYRQSLGQGLEFLIYFQGNSAPDKSGLPSDRFSAERTGGSVSTLTIQRTQQEDSAVYLCASRLPGGPETQYFGPGTRLLVL.

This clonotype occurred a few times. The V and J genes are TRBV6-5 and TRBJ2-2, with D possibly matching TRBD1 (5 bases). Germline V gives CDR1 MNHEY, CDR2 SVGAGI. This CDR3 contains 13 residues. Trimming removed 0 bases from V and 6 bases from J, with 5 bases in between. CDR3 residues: CASSYSTAGELFF. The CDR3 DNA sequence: TGTGCCAGCAGTTACTCGACAGCCGGGGAGCTGTTTTTT.

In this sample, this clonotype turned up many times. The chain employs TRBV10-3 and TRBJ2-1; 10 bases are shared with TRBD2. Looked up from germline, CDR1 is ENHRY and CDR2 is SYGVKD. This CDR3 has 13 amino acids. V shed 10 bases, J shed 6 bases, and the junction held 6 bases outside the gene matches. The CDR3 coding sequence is TGTGCCACCCTAGCGGGAGTTCTCAATGAGCAGTTCTTC. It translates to CATLAGVLNEQFF.

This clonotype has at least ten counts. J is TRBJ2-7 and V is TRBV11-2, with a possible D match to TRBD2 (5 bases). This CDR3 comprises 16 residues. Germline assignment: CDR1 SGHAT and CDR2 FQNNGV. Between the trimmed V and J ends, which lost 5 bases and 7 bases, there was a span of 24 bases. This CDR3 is CASSTFGVRTPTEQYF. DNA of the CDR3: TGTGCCAGCAGCACCTTCGGGGTTCGGACGCCTACGGAGCAGTACTTC.

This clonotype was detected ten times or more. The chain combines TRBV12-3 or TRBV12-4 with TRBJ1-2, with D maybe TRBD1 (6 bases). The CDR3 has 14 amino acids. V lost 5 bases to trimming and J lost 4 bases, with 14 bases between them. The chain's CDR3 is CASSVTGQGYGYTF. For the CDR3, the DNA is TGTGCCAGCAGTGTAACGGGACAAGGCTATGGCTACACCTTC.

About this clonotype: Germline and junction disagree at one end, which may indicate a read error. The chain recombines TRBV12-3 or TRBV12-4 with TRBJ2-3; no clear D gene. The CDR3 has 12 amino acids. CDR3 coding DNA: TGTGCCAGCGGTTTAGTGGGGGATACGCAGTATTTT. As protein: CASGLVGDTQYF.

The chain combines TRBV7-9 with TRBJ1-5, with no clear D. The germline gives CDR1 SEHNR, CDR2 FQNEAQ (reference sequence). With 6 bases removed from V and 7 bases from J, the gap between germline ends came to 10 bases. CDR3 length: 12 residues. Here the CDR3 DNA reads TGTGCCAGCAGTTCCTGGGCCCAGCCCCAGCATTTT. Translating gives CASSSWAQPQHF.